Presented here are 11 T cell receptor beta chains from one specimen sequenced in a study of control samples from healthy donors and cancer patients. Repertoires were generated with immunoSEQ multiplex PCR, while TCRdb's copy carries only in-frame clones and drops some. The sample has about 180,000 clones, almost 90% seen once; the top ten hold approximately 1.5%. What was sequenced was blood. The source of these receptors is a woman aged 45-65 years in good health.

The V and J genes are TRBV25-1 and TRBJ2-1; TRBD1 agrees at 8 bases. With V trimmed by 3 bases and J by 7 bases, 2 bases remained unmatched. Germline CDR1 MGHDK, CDR2 SYGVNS. The CDR3 runs 13 residues. The CDR3 protein is CASSDRGRNEQFF. Here the CDR3 DNA reads TGTGCCAGCAGTGACAGGGGGCGGAATGAGCAGTTCTTC.

This clone was counted once. The chain links TRBV12-3 or TRBV12-4 to TRBJ2-5; D remains unclear. Trimming removed 5 bases at V and 5 bases at J, with 12 bases between. CDR3 length: 13 amino acids. The CDR3 DNA reads TGTGCCAGCAGTCCCCAAATCGCCGAGACCCAGTACTTC. Its translation: CASSPQIAETQYF.

In this sample, this clone turned up a few times. V gene TRBV2 combines with J gene TRBJ1-3; D is undetermined. The CDR3 is made up of 11 amino acids. Per germline, CDR1 SNHLY and CDR2 FYNNEI. Trimming shortened V by 7 bases and J by 0 bases, and 1 base separated the two germline ends. DNA of the CDR3: TGTGCCAGCACCTCTGGAAACACCATATATTTT. Translated, it gives CASTSGNTIYF. Filled out from reference TRBV2 and TRBJ1-3, the complete variable domain reads EPEVTQTPSHQVTQMGQEVILRCVPISNHLYFYWYRQILGQKVEFLVSFYNNEISEKSEIFDDQFSVERPDGSNFTLKIRSTKLEDSAMYFCASTSGNTIYFGEGSWLTVV.

The chain carries TRBV14 and TRBJ1-2, with 9 bases aligning to TRBD1. Per germline, CDR1 SGHDN and CDR2 FVKESK. J gave up 8 bases and V 4 bases, and 20 bases lay outside the gene matches. The CDR3 contains 18 residues. CDR3 sequence: CASSPGGTGKFTPYGYTF. The CDR3 DNA reads TGTGCCAGCAGCCCAGGGGGGACAGGGAAATTTACGCCTTACGGCTACACCTTC.

The gene calls are TRBV18 and TRBJ1-5; D uncertain. The V gene's germline CDR1 is KGHSH and CDR2 LQKENI. The CDR3 length is 17 residues. Trimming pared 2 bases from V and 0 bases from J, leaving 14 bases between. CDR3 residues: CASSPSAGPYSNQPQHF. DNA for the CDR3: TGTGCCAGCTCACCATCGGCAGGTCCGTATAGCAATCAGCCCCAGCATTTT. Full variable domain (missing parts from reference TRBV18 and TRBJ1-5): NAGVMQNPRHLVRRRGQEARLRCSPMKGHSHVYWYRQLPEEGLKFMVYLQKENIIDESGMPKERFSAEFPKEGPSILRIQQVVRGDSAAYFCASSPSAGPYSNQPQHFGDGTRLSIL.

The gene calls are TRBV4-3 and TRBJ2-7, with TRBD2 identical over 7 bases. The CDR3 spans 16 residues. V shed 4 bases, J shed 0 bases, and the junction held 9 bases outside the gene matches. Per the germline V gene, CDR1 is LGHNA and CDR2 is YSLEER. CDR3 sequence reads: CASSPGSTGGSYEQYF. DNA for the CDR3: TGCGCCAGCAGCCCAGGGTCTACGGGAGGCTCCTACGAGCAGTACTTC.

This chain joins TRBV18 and TRBJ2-1; D unresolved. Germline CDR1 KGHSH, CDR2 LQKENI. This CDR3 region has 12 residues. Trimming removed 4 bases from V and 6 bases from J, with 7 bases in between. CDR3 sequence: CASSLESNEQFF. The CDR3 DNA follows: TGTGCCAGCTCACTAGAGTCCAATGAGCAGTTCTTC.

V and J are TRBV19 and TRBJ2-3, with TRBD2 matching 12 bases. The CDR3 covers 14 residues. Germline CDR1 LNHDA, CDR2 SQIVND (reference sequence). V shed 4 bases and J 15 bases; nucleotides not matched to a gene: 11. The CDR3 DNA is TGTGCCAGTAGTACGACTAGCGGGAGTTACCGTCTCTATTTT. Protein: CASSTTSGSYRLYF.

The chain combines TRBV5-1 with TRBJ1-1, with D tentatively TRBD1 (5 bases). CDR1 SGHRS and CDR2 YFSETQ come from the germline V gene. Trimming pared 5 bases from V and 3 bases from J, leaving 8 bases between. There are 12 residues in the CDR3. The CDR3 is CASSVGDTEAFF. The CDR3 DNA is TGCGCCAGCAGTGTGGGGGACACTGAAGCTTTCTTT.

V usage is TRBV4-2 and J usage is TRBJ2-2, with 7 bases aligning to TRBD1. J lost 4 bases, V lost 1 base, and 9 bases had no gene match. The germline V gene has CDR1 LGHNA and CDR2 YNFKEQ. This CDR3 spans 17 amino acids. In DNA form, the CDR3 reads TGTGCCAGCAGCCAAGTCATCAACAGGGGTAGCACCGGGGAGCTGTTTTTT. Residues: CASSQVINRGSTGELFF.

The chain recombines TRBV7-2 with TRBJ2-7; D remains unclear. Trimming took 1 base from V and 2 from J, leaving 9 bases between them. Germline assignment: CDR1 SGHTA and CDR2 FQGNSA. CDR3 length equals 14 residues. CDR3 coding DNA: TGTGCCAGCAGCTTAGGGGGTCTTGCCTACGAGCAGTACTTC. It is translated as CASSLGGLAYEQYF.